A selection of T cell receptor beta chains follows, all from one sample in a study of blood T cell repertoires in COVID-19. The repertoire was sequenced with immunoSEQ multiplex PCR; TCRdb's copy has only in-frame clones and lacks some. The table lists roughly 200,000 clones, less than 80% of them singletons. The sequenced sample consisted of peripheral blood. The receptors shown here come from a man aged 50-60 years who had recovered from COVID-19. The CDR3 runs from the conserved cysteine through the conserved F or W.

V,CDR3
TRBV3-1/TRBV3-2,CASSQDFQTGVINEQFF
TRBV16,CASSHPLLSEKLFF
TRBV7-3,CASSLQPNYEQYF
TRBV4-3,CASSTGQGGGNTIYF
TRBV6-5,CASSLLQGTNEKLFF
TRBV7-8,CASSFMDTYNEQFF
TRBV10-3,CAIRRTSADTQYF
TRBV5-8,CASEGGWGQPQHF
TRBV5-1,CASQGQGVSYEQYF
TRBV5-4,CASSLIAGVQYF
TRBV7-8,CASSPWRQSTNEKLFF
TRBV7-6,CASSVRQGAANEKLFF
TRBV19,CASSIGHGTNTEAFF
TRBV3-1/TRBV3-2,CASSPRTFKHYGYTF
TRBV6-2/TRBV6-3,CASSLIDKYEQYF
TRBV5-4,CASSLGSGSPLHF
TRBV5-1,CASSSGGRGPDTQYF
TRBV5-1,CASSLVASGSYNEQFF
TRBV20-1,CSAGTKETQYF
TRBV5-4,CASSLWGGPDYGYTF
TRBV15,CATSTLKRSATNEKLFF
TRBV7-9,CASSLDRGLSGANVLTF
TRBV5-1,CASSLGQKAEAFF
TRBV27,CASSGQLRNEQFF
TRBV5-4,CASSSIGNRDTEAFF
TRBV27,CASSRSRLAGPTDTQYF
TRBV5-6,CASTDRDRGYSPLHF
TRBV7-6,CASSFGTSGISNEQFF
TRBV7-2,CASSYSGSKGDTQYF
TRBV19,CASSTGTGGGEQFF
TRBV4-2,CASSQDRQDHGELFF
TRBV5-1,CASHGIDRTTDTQYF
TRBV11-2,CASSLSTSGTYNEQFF
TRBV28,CASRPAWRQNTGELFF
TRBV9,CASSPTSGSIYEQYF
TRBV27,CACSSAGFGSSPLHF
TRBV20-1,CSAGQGYEQYF
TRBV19,CASSIQTGLLRPLHF
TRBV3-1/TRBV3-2,CASSQATVIYEQYF
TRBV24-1,CATSDRLAGSDEQYF
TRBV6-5,CASTRGHNSPLHF
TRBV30,CAWSKGQPNSPLHF